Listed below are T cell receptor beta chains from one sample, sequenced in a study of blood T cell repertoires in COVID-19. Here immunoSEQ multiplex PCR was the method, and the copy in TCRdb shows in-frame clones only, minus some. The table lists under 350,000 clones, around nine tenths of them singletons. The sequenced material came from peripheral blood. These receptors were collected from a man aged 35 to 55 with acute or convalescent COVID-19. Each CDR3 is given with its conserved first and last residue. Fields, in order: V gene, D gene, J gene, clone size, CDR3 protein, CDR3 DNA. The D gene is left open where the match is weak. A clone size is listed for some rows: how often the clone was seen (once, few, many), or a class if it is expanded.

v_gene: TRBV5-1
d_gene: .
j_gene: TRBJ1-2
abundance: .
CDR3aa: CASSLEGPGAFLLYGYTF
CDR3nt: TGCGCCAGCAGCTTGGAAGGGCCAGGGGCGTTCCTTCTGTATGGCTACACCTTC

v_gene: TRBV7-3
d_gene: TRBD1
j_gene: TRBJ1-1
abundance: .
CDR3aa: CASSPDRVNTEAFF
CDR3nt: TGTGCCAGCAGCCCCGACAGGGTGAACACTGAAGCTTTCTTT

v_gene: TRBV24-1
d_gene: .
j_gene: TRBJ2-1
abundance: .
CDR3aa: CATSQGYEQFF
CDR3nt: TGTGCCACCAGTCAGGGGTATGAGCAGTTCTTC

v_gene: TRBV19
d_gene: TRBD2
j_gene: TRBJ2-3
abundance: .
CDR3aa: CASTLAGGRSDTDTQYF
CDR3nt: TGTGCCAGTACGCTAGCGGGGGGACGATCGGACACAGATACGCAGTATTTT

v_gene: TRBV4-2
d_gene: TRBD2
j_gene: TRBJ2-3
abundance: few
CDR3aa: CASRDSGGNTDTQYF
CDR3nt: TGTGCCAGCAGGGATAGCGGGGGGAACACAGATACGCAGTATTTT

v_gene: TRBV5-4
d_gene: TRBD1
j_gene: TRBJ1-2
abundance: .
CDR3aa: CASSLAATGKDGYTF
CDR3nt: TGTGCCAGCAGCTTGGCAGCGACAGGGAAGGATGGCTACACCTTC

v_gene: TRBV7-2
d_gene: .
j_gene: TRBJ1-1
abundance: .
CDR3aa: CASSLVPAGLNTEAFF
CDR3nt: TGTGCCAGCAGCTTAGTCCCCGCAGGGTTGAACACTGAAGCTTTCTTT

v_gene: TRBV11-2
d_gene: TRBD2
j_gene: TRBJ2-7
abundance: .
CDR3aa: CASSPTSFSGMVEQYF
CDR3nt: TGTGCCAGCAGCCCCACCTCCTTTAGCGGGATGGTCGAGCAGTACTTC

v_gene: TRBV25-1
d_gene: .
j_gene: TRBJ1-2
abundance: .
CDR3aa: CASSDPDFYGYTF
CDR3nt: TGTGCCAGCAGTGACCCAGATTTCTATGGCTACACCTTC

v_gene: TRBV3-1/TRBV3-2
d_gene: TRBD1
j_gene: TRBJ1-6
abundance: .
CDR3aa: CASSKRTGEYGSPLHF
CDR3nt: TGTGCCAGCAGCAAACGGACAGGGGAGTATGGTTCACCCCTCCACTTT

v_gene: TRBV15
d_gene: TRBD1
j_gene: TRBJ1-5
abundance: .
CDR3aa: CATGQGFNQPQHF
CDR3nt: TGTGCCACGGGACAGGGTTTCAATCAGCCCCAGCATTTT

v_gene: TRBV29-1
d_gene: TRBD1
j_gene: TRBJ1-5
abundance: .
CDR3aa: CSVGDRGTDQPQHF
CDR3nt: TGCAGCGTCGGTGACAGGGGGACGGATCAGCCCCAGCATTTT

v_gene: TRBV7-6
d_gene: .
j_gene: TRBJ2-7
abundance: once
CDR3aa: CASSSGVTSYEQYF
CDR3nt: TGTGCCAGCAGCTCGGGGGTAACGTCCTACGAGCAGTACTTC

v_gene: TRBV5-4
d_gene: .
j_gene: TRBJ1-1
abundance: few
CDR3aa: CASSLFMNTEAFF
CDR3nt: TGTGCCAGCAGCCTCTTTATGAACACTGAAGCTTTCTTT

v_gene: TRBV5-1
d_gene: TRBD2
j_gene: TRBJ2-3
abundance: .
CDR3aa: CASSFSGGEDTQYF
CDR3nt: TGCGCCAGCAGCTTTAGCGGGGGTGAAGATACGCAGTATTTT

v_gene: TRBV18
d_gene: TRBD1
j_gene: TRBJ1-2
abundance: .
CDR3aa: CASSPFSGTEGYGYTF
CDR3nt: TGTGCCAGCTCACCCTTCTCCGGGACAGAGGGATATGGCTACACCTTC

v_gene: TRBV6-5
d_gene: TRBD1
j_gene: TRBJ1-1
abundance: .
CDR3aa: CASSRQTGMNTEAFF
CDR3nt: TGTGCCAGCAGCCGCCAGACAGGGATGAACACTGAAGCTTTCTTT

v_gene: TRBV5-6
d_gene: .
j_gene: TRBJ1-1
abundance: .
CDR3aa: CASSSQNLETEAFF
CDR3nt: TGTGCCAGCAGCTCACAGAACCTTGAAACTGAAGCTTTCTTT

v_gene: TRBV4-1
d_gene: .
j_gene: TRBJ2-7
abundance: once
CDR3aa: CASSQVGVEQYF
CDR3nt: TGCGCCAGCAGCCAAGTAGGGGTCGAGCAGTACTTC

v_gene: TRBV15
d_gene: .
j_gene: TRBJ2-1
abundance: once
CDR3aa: CATSIARASNEQFF
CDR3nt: TGTGCCACCAGCATTGCTAGAGCTAGCAATGAGCAGTTCTTC

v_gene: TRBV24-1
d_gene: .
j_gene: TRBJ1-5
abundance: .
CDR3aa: CATSDNYSNQPQHF
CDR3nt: TGTGCCACCAGTGACAACTATAGCAATCAGCCCCAGCATTTT

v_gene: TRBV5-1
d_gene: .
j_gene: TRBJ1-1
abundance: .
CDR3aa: CASSSRGIMNTEAFF
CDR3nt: TGCGCCAGCAGCTCCCGCGGGATCATGAACACTGAGGCTTTCTTT

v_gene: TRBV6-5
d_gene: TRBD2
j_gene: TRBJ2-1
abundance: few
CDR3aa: CASRMGLAGYNEQFF
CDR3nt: TGTGCCAGCAGAATGGGACTAGCGGGGTACAATGAGCAGTTCTTC

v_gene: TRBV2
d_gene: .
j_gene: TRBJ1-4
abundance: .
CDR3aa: CASSEGGGRNEKLFF
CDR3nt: TGTGCCAGCAGTGAAGGCGGGGGTCGTAATGAAAAACTGTTTTTT

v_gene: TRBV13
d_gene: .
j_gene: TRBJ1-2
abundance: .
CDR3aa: CASSFSGIYGYTF
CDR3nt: TGTGCCAGCAGCTTCAGCGGGATCTATGGCTACACCTTC

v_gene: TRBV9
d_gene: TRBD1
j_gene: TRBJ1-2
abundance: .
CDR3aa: CASRSGQGRIGRGYTF
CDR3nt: TGTGCCAGCAGGTCGGGACAGGGACGTATCGGTCGTGGCTACACCTTC

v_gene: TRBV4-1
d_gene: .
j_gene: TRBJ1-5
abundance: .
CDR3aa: CASSQERGNSNQPQHF
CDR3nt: TGCGCCAGCAGCCAAGAACGGGGGAATAGCAATCAGCCCCAGCATTTT

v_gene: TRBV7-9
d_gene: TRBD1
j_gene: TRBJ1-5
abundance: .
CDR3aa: CASSFGTGFNQPQHF
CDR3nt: TGTGCCAGCTCATTCGGGACAGGTTTTAATCAGCCCCAGCATTTT

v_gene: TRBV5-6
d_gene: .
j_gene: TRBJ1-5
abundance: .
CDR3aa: CASSLNPLNQPQHF
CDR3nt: TGTGCCAGCAGCTTGAATCCCCTCAATCAGCCCCAGCATTTT

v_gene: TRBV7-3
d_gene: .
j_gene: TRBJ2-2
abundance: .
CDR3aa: CASSLPQATGELFF
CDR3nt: TGTGCCAGCAGCTTACCACAGGCCACCGGGGAGCTGTTTTTT

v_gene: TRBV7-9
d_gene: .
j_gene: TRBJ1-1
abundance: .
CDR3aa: CASGGMNTEAFF
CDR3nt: TGTGCCAGCGGGGGGATGAACACTGAAGCTTTCTTT

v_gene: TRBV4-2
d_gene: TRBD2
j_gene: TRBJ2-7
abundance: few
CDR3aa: CASSPGGAGYEQYF
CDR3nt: TGTGCCAGCAGCCCCGGGGGGGCGGGGTACGAGCAGTACTTC

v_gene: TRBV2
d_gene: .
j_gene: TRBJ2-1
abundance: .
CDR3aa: CASRGGGGPKTTYNEQFF
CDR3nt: TGTGCCAGCCGTGGAGGGGGGGGGCCCAAAACCACCTACAATGAGCAGTTCTTC